Listed here are 18 T cell receptor beta chains from one sample, sequenced in a study of blood T cell repertoires in COVID-19. Here immunoSEQ multiplex PCR was the method, and the copy in TCRdb shows in-frame clones only, minus some. The table shows under 40,000 clones, with around 73% occurring only once. Source material: peripheral blood. Source of these receptors: a woman aged 60-70 years with acute or convalescent COVID-19.

The rearrangement joins TRBV25-1 to TRBJ1-2; maybe TRBD1 (5 bases). Germline assignment: CDR1 MGHDK and CDR2 SYGVNS. Trimming pared 2 bases from V and 7 bases from J, leaving 5 bases between. The length of the CDR3 is 11 residues. The CDR3 coding sequence is TGTGCCAGCAGTGAAAGGGGTGGCTACACCTTC. Translated: CASSERGGYTF.

The chain joins TRBV7-8 to TRBJ1-1; 9 bases line up with TRBD1. V trimming: 8 bases; J trimming: 6 bases; junction bases outside the gene matches: 10. Per the germline V gene, CDR1 is SGHVS and CDR2 is FQNEAQ. The CDR3 is made up of 14 amino acids. CDR3 nucleotide sequence: TGTGCCAGCCAACTGGGACAGGGCGACGCTGAAGCTTTCTTT. Its translation is CASQLGQGDAEAFF.

This chain joins TRBV18 and TRBJ1-1; 9 bases line up with TRBD1. This CDR3 spans 13 amino acids. The V and J ends lost 8 bases and 0 bases, in that order; junction bases with no gene match: 1. Germline values: CDR1 KGHSH, CDR2 LQKENI. The CDR3 spells CASRQGVNTEAFF. CDR3 nucleotide sequence: TGTGCCAGCCGACAGGGGGTGAACACTGAAGCTTTCTTT. Looking up the rest from reference TRBV18 and TRBJ1-1 gives the full variable domain: NAGVMQNPRHLVRRRGQEARLRCSPMKGHSHVYWYRQLPEEGLKFMVYLQKENIIDESGMPKERFSAEFPKEGPSILRIQQVVRGDSAAYFCASRQGVNTEAFFGQGTRLTVV.

This chain joins TRBV19 and TRBJ1-1, with a weak D call TRBD1 (6 bases). Trimming shortened V by 10 bases and J by 10 bases, and 22 bases separated the two germline ends. The CDR3 is 13 residues long. Germline lookup yields CDR1 LNHDA and CDR2 SQIVND (reference sequence). CDR3 in amino acids: CATTPWRTVGAFF. The CDR3 DNA reads TGTGCCACAACTCCGTGGAGGACAGTCGGAGCTTTCTTT.

The chain recombines TRBV10-3 with TRBJ1-1, with TRBD1 matching 8 bases. The CDR3 contains 15 residues. V lost 2 bases and J lost 5; bases outside the gene matches: 7. CDR1 and CDR2 (germline): ENHRY, SYGVKD. The CDR3: CAISETQGARTEAFF. For the CDR3, the DNA is TGTGCCATCAGTGAGACCCAGGGGGCGCGGACTGAAGCTTTCTTT.

This chain uses TRBV2 with TRBJ2-1, with 10 bases aligning to TRBD2. Germline-derived CDR1 and CDR2 are SNHLY and FYNNEI. J was trimmed by 9 bases and V by 5 bases; bases with no gene match: 16. This CDR3 is built from 17 residues. For the CDR3, the DNA is TGTGCCAGCAGTAAAGTTAGTAGCGGGGGGCCCCTCGGTGAGCAGTTCTTC. Amino acid sequence: CASSKVSSGGPLGEQFF.

The CDR3 bases are TGTGCCAGCAGCTTGGGACAGCAAGAGACCCAGTACTTC. Protein: CASSLGQQETQYF. The chain employs TRBV7-6 and TRBJ2-5; 7 bases line up with TRBD1. Trimming cost V 3 bases and J 2 bases; bases outside gene matches: 0. Per the germline V gene, CDR1 is SGHVS and CDR2 is FNYEAQ. The CDR3 consists of 13 residues.

V and J are TRBV5-1 and TRBJ1-1; no clear D. The CDR3 length is 14 residues. Trimming removed 3 bases from V and 0 bases from J, with 9 bases in between. Germline V lookup: CDR1 SGHRS, CDR2 YFSETQ. CDR3 nucleotides: TGCGCCAGCAGCTCCGACGGGATGAACACTGAAGCTTTCTTT. As protein: CASSSDGMNTEAFF.

This sequence joins TRBV6-6 and TRBJ1-4; 8 bases agree with TRBD1. CDR3 length: 16 amino acids. V lost 6 bases, J lost 6 bases, and 12 bases stayed unmatched. Looked up from germline, CDR1 is MNHNY and CDR2 is SVGAGI (reference sequence). CDR3: CASSTGQGWWYEKLFF. The CDR3 coding sequence is TGTGCCAGCAGCACTGGACAGGGCTGGTGGTATGAAAAACTGTTTTTT.

This clone was seen a few times. The chain uses TRBV30 and TRBJ1-1; D possibly corresponds to TRBD1 (5 bases). Germline CDR1 is GTSNPN and CDR2 is SVGIG (reference sequence). The ends were cut back, 3 bases at V and 5 bases at J, with 13 bases in the middle. The CDR3 totals 13 residues. CDR3 residues: CAWRPPGLTEAFF. The CDR3 DNA follows: TGTGCCTGGAGGCCCCCAGGGCTAACTGAAGCTTTCTTT. Using reference TRBV30 and TRBJ1-1 for the parts outside the CDR3, the full variable domain is SQTIHQWPATLVQPVGSPLSLECTVEGTSNPNLYWYRQAAGRGLQLLFYSVGIGQISSEVPQNLSASRPQDRQFILSSKKLLLSDSGFYLCAWRPPGLTEAFFGQGTRLTVV.

The chain couples TRBV30 to TRBJ2-1; TRBD2 matches 10 bases. Germline V gene lookup returns CDR1 GTSNPN and CDR2 SVGIG (reference sequence). CDR3 length equals 14 residues. With 3 bases clipped from V and 4 bases from J, the junction kept 3 bases outside the gene matches. The CDR3 region has the DNA TGTGCCTGGAGGGGTAGCGGGGGGTACAATGAGCAGTTCTTC. Amino acids: CAWRGSGGYNEQFF.

The rearrangement links TRBV28 to TRBJ2-6; D uncertain. The length of the CDR3 is 16 residues. The V gene lost 10 bases and the J gene lost 0 bases, with 16 bases spanning the gap. Germline values: CDR1 MDHEN, CDR2 SYDVKM. CDR3 DNA: TGTGCCACAACCACCTCGAGTCCCTCTGGGGCCAACGTCCTGACTTTC. Protein sequence: CATTTSSPSGANVLTF. Combining the CDR3 with reference TRBV28 and TRBJ2-6 gives the whole variable domain DVKVTQSSRYLVKRTGEKVFLECVQDMDHENMFWYRQDPGLGLRLIYFSYDVKMKEKGDIPEGYSVSREKKERFSLILESASTNQTSMYLCATTTSSPSGANVLTFGAGSRLTVL.

The chain is built from TRBV7-5 and TRBJ2-7; the DNA was not compared with TRBD2, the D call given in the table. TRBV7-5 is a pseudogene. The CDR3 has 15 residues. CDR3 nucleotides: TGTGTCAGAAGCTCGCCTAGCGTCCCTTCCTACGAGCAGTACTTC. Its protein is CVRSSPSVPSYEQYF.

The chain recombines TRBV9 with TRBJ2-1, with TRBD2 identical over 10 bases. Trimming cost V 0 bases and J 10 bases; bases outside gene matches: 10. CDR3 length: 16 residues. CDR1 and CDR2 from the germline V gene are SGDLS and YYNGEE. The CDR3 sequence: CASSVVLSGGAGEQFF. In nucleotides, the CDR3 is TGTGCCAGCAGCGTAGTACTAAGCGGGGGGGCCGGGGAGCAGTTCTTC.

The chain couples TRBV7-9 to TRBJ1-4; unclear D gene. The CDR3 runs to 15 residues. The germline V gene encodes CDR1 SEHNR and CDR2 FQNEAQ (reference sequence). V dropped 4 bases and J dropped 0 bases, with 9 bases sitting between them. DNA for the CDR3: TGTGCCAGCAGCTCCGCGCCCTCAACTAATGAAAAACTGTTTTTT. This gives the protein CASSSAPSTNEKLFF.

The gene calls are TRBV6-5 and TRBJ2-1; 11 bases align to TRBD2. The CDR3 covers 15 residues. Germline CDR1 and CDR2: MNHEY and SVGAGI. Trimming took 6 bases from V and 5 from J; bases not matched to a gene: 6. The CDR3 loop reads CASRITSGGDNEQFF. DNA of the CDR3: TGTGCCAGCAGGATAACTAGCGGGGGAGACAATGAGCAGTTCTTC.

The V call is TRBV5-4, the J call TRBJ1-3; the D gene is possibly TRBD1 (6 bases). CDR3 length: 15 amino acids. The V end was cut by 4 bases, the J end by 1 base, with 12 bases between. Germline-derived CDR1 and CDR2 are SGHNT and YYREEE (reference sequence). In nucleotides, the CDR3 is TGTGCCAGCAGCGACCAGGACAGATCTGGAAACACCATATATTTT. Amino acid sequence: CASSDQDRSGNTIYF.

The V call is TRBV5-1, the J call TRBJ1-2, with D hard to call. Looked up from germline, CDR1 is SGHRS and CDR2 is YFSETQ. This CDR3 is built from 16 residues. The V and J ends lost 0 bases and 3 bases respectively, with 15 bases between them. The CDR3, as DNA: TGCGCCAGCAGCTTGGTGTCGGGGTTAGAATACTATGGCTACACCTTC. Translation: CASSLVSGLEYYGYTF. The complete variable domain, with remaining parts taken from reference TRBV5-1 and TRBJ1-2, reads KAGVTQTPRYLIKTRGQQVTLSCSPISGHRSVSWYQQTPGQGLQFLFEYFSETQRNKGNFPGRFSGRQFSNSRSEMNVSTLELGDSALYLCASSLVSGLEYYGYTFGSGTRLTVV.